Listed below are T cell receptor beta chains from one sample, sequenced in a study of blood T cell repertoires in COVID-19. Profiled with immunoSEQ multiplex PCR; TCRdb holds only in-frame clones, not every one. The sample shows tens of thousands of clones, 78% of them seen only once. Sequences were obtained from peripheral blood. The receptors originated from a human donor in a cohort sampled during active COVID-19. Each CDR3 is given with its conserved first and last residue. The order of the fields is V gene, CDR3 protein.

v_gene: TRBV28
CDR3aa: CASSLAGQGPRNTIYF

v_gene: TRBV10-1
CDR3aa: CASSESGLQQFF

v_gene: TRBV4-1
CDR3aa: CASSQGRQKGYTEAFF

v_gene: TRBV6-5
CDR3aa: CASSYRRNYGYTF

v_gene: TRBV2
CDR3aa: CASSATGQSNQPQHF

v_gene: TRBV30
CDR3aa: CAWSGRDYGYTF

v_gene: TRBV18
CDR3aa: CASSRPRETQYF

v_gene: TRBV11-2
CDR3aa: CASSPNRRGAYGYTF

v_gene: TRBV9
CDR3aa: CASSAFRDTQYF

v_gene: TRBV4-2
CDR3aa: CASSQEGGGYTEAFF

v_gene: TRBV4-3
CDR3aa: CASSQGPGYGYTF

v_gene: TRBV7-6
CDR3aa: CASSRLQPSQLAGSYNEQFF

v_gene: TRBV7-8
CDR3aa: CASSLSTGNRFF

v_gene: TRBV7-7
CDR3aa: CASSPRWPGDYNEQFF

v_gene: TRBV7-8
CDR3aa: CASSFLRTVNSNQPQHF

v_gene: TRBV24-1
CDR3aa: CATSGAGFNEQFF

v_gene: TRBV7-3
CDR3aa: CASSLSGRGTDTQYF

v_gene: TRBV5-4
CDR3aa: CASSLPGGVDTEAFF

v_gene: TRBV5-8
CDR3aa: CASSWTRDRGDTQYF

v_gene: TRBV9
CDR3aa: CASSVGGQGNSPLHF

v_gene: TRBV5-1
CDR3aa: CASSLTGGPNSPLHF

v_gene: TRBV30
CDR3aa: CACRVGDRGQSSYNSPLHF

v_gene: TRBV10-3
CDR3aa: CAISDPGDGYGYTF

v_gene: TRBV21-1
CDR3aa: CASSKAKGLPYGYTF

v_gene: TRBV5-6
CDR3aa: CASSFGGETQYF

v_gene: TRBV7-9
CDR3aa: CASSFGSGNTGELFF

v_gene: TRBV3-1/TRBV3-2
CDR3aa: CASSPRLAGDAQYF

v_gene: TRBV2
CDR3aa: CASSGSGTGGRGTQYF

v_gene: TRBV27
CDR3aa: CASRFAGFSSYNEQFF

v_gene: TRBV11-2
CDR3aa: CASSQSGALTEAFF

v_gene: TRBV6-6
CDR3aa: CASSLQGAGNTIYF

v_gene: TRBV7-8
CDR3aa: CASSLAGQGASPLHF

v_gene: TRBV6-1
CDR3aa: CASSEQGNGYTF

v_gene: TRBV6-5
CDR3aa: CASSYSSGARATEAFF

v_gene: TRBV4-1
CDR3aa: CASSQAFRLAAYNEQFF

v_gene: TRBV5-6
CDR3aa: CASSLTGTGGNEQYF

v_gene: TRBV5-1
CDR3aa: CASRDLAGVDTGELFF

v_gene: TRBV2
CDR3aa: CASSDGRSSYNEQFF

v_gene: TRBV18
CDR3aa: CASSQGQGDFQPQHF